In this sample, the clone carrying this T cell receptor beta chain turned up many times. Criteria for exclusion of patients were uncontrolled infection, other autoimmune disease, pregnancy or lactation. PBMCs were collected from a roughly 10 ml volume of fresh peripheral blood. The CDR3 consists of 13 residues. V gave up 6 bases and J gave up 5 bases, with 13 bases separating them. The data derive from a study of T cells in Graves' hyperthyroidism and ophthalmopathy. Amplification targeted TCR beta CDR3 regions from RNA transcripts. The HTBI set primed first-round TCR CDR3 RT-PCR. In TCRdb, the multiplex PCR reads were re-called with MiXCR into one record per CDR3 protein. The table lists nearly 250,000 distinct CDR3 sequences, roughly 15% of them singletons.

The TCR sequence derives from a woman aged 18-30 years with Graves' ophthalmopathy. V usage is TRBV12-3 or TRBV12-4 and J usage is TRBJ2-5; the D gene is possibly TRBD1 (6 bases). Sequencing was carried out using blood. CDR3 region: CASSPNQGETQYF. The CDR3 bases are TGTGCCAGCAGCCCGAATCAGGGGGAGACCCAGTACTTC.